The 27 T cell receptor beta chains presented below share a single source sample, sequenced in a study of CD8+CD57+ T cells in acquired aplastic anemia. Patients who underwent sequencing had shown CD8+CD57+ cell expansion by flow cytometry. Profiling of TCR beta VDJ combinations and CDR3 sequences used genomic DNA as template. Using its own MiXCR run on the reads, TCRdb lists one record per CDR3 protein. The sample has a few hundred thousand distinct CDR3 sequences; less than 85% are singletons. The sequencing input was sorted CD4+, CD8+, or CD8+CD57+ T cells (not recorded which) from PBMCs. The receptor source for this set is a human donor with aplastic anemia.

V gene TRBV11-2 combines with J gene TRBJ2-3; D is perhaps TRBD1 or TRBD2 (6 bases each). Germline CDR1 SGHAT, CDR2 FQNNGV. The CDR3 runs to 13 residues. V gave up 5 bases and J gave up 7 bases, with 13 bases separating them. The CDR3 here is CASSDGGAYTQYF. The CDR3 DNA reads TGTGCCAGCAGCGACGGGGGCGCATATACGCAGTATTTT. Supplemented by reference TRBV11-2 and TRBJ2-3, the full variable domain reads EAGVAQSPRYKIIEKRQSVAFWCNPISGHATLYWYQQILGQGPKLLIQFQNNGVVDDSQLPKDRFSAERLKGVDSTLKIQPAKLEDSAVYLCASSDGGAYTQYFGPGTRLTVL.

The J gene is TRBJ2-4, the V gene TRBV9; possible D gene TRBD2, 5 bases. The CDR3 totals 12 residues. V lost 7 bases and J 11 bases, leaving 16 bases between the germline ends. Germline-derived CDR1 and CDR2 are SGDLS and YYNGEE. As DNA, the CDR3 is TGTGCCAGCGGAGGAGCTGGGGTCTTTCAGTACTTC. Amino acid sequence: CASGGAGVFQYF.

This clonotype was seen only once. The chain employs TRBV7-9 and TRBJ1-2; TRBD1 matches at 10 bases. The CDR3 has 15 residues. The V segment lost 3 bases and the J segment 12 bases; nucleotides outside the gene matches: 13. Looked up from germline, CDR1 is SEHNR and CDR2 is FQNEAQ (reference sequence). The CDR3 loop is CASSLTGGAGCGDTF. The CDR3 coding sequence is TGTGCCAGCAGCTTGACAGGGGGCGCCGGCTGTGGTGACACCTTC.

This sequence joins TRBV5-1 and TRBJ1-6; D gene uncertain. This CDR3 region has 15 residues. Per the germline V gene, CDR1 is SGHRS and CDR2 is YFSETQ. The V end lost 0 bases, the J end lost 8 bases, and 12 bases lay between the germline ends. CDR3: CASSLAGGNDSPLHF. CDR3 DNA: TGCGCCAGCAGCTTGGCCGGTGGCAACGATTCACCCCTCCACTTT.

As to this clonotype: This CDR3 is missing its conserved last phenylalanine or tryptophan, likely due to a read error. Because the CDR3's place on the DNA is in doubt, the DNA is left out and the CDR3 is given as listed by TCRdb. The rearrangement links TRBV2 to TRBJ2-1; the tabulated D call, TRBD1, remains unverified against the DNA. Germline V CDR1 and CDR2: SNHLY, FYNNEI. The CDR3 has 16 residues if both end residues are counted. The CDR3 protein is CASGDGGTDGQYFGSG.

The V gene is TRBV7-9, the J gene TRBJ2-7, with 9 positions matching TRBD2. V shed 6 bases and J 5 bases; nucleotides not matched to a gene: 11. The germline V gene encodes CDR1 SEHNR and CDR2 FQNEAQ (reference sequence). The CDR3 is 15 residues long. The DNA for the CDR3 is TGTGCCAGCAGGTTTAGCGGGGGCGTGCCCCACGAGCAGTACTTC. It specifies CASRFSGGVPHEQYF.

Worth noting for this clonotype: At one end the junction does not follow the germline gene, possibly because of a read error. The CDR3 protein is CATVSGGVGNEEYF. The CDR3, as DNA: TGTGCCACCGTAAGCGGGGGGGTGGGGAACGAGGAGTACTTC. The gene calls are TRBV2 and TRBJ2-7; 10 nucleotides line up with TRBD2. The CDR3 runs 14 residues. Germline V lookup: CDR1 SNHLY, CDR2 FYNNEI.

The CDR3 reads CATSRAQDRAEQFF. The CDR3 DNA is TGTGCCACCAGCAGAGCGCAAGATCGTGCTGAGCAGTTCTTC. The chain is built from TRBV15 and TRBJ2-1, with D unresolved. The germline CDR1 and CDR2 sequences are LNHNV and YYDKDF (reference sequence). This CDR3 is built from 14 residues. The V end was cut by 1 base, the J end by 9 bases, with 13 bases between.

J is TRBJ2-7 and V is TRBV6-1; 10 bases line up with TRBD1. V shed 8 bases and J 3 bases; nucleotides not matched to a gene: 10. The CDR3 extends over 15 amino acids. Looked up from germline, CDR1 is MNHNS and CDR2 is SASEGT. The CDR3 DNA reads TGTGCCAGCCGAGGGGGGGGACAGGGGATCTACGAGCAGTACTTC. This gives the protein CASRGGGQGIYEQYF.

This chain joins TRBV7-9 and TRBJ2-2, with 8 nucleotides matching TRBD1. After removal of 11 bases from V and 16 bases from J, the junction contained 15 bases not matched to a gene. The V gene's germline CDR1 is SEHNR and CDR2 FQNEAQ (reference sequence). This CDR3 is built from 12 residues. The CDR3 is CAGQGASETQFF. The CDR3 bases are TGTGCCGGACAGGGCGCTAGCGAGACCCAGTTTTTT.

Notes on this clonotype: The CDR3 ends on some other residue instead of the conserved phenylalanine or tryptophan, so this is likely a read error. J is TRBJ1-1 and V is TRBV7-2, with a weak D call TRBD1 (5 bases). The germline CDR1 and CDR2 sequences are SGHTA and FQGNSA. The CDR3 has 15 residues. Trimming left V 1 base short and J 9 bases short, with 18 bases between. As DNA, the CDR3 is TGTGCCAGCAGCTTAGAGGGAGCAGGGAATACGCAAGCTTTCGTT. Translating gives CASSLEGAGNTQAFV.

The rearrangement links TRBV5-1 to TRBJ1-1; D is possibly TRBD1 (6 bases). Germline V gene data show CDR1 as SGHRS and CDR2 as YFSETQ. Trimming shortened V by 4 bases and J by 1 base, and 14 bases separated the two germline ends. This CDR3 spans 15 amino acids. CDR3 sequence (DNA): TGCGCCAGCAGCGGGTTGGCGGGGGCGAACACTGAAGCTTTCTTT. The encoded protein is CASSGLAGANTEAFF.

The chain couples TRBV7-2 to TRBJ1-2; D unclear. The V gene's germline CDR1 is SGHTA and CDR2 FQGNSA. Trimming cost V 3 bases and J 5 bases, with 19 bases left between them. This CDR3 contains 16 residues. The CDR3 sequence: CASSLETDGIVYGYTF. The CDR3 DNA reads as TGTGCCAGCAGCTTGGAGACGGACGGGATAGTATATGGCTACACCTTC.

This clonotype was detected once. The chain uses TRBV9 and TRBJ2-1; D not certain. The V end was cut by 1 base, the J end by 13 bases, with 21 bases between. The CDR3 length is 15 residues. The germline V gene encodes CDR1 SGDLS and CDR2 YYNGEE. The CDR3 here is CASSVWSDTQNFQFF. CDR3 in DNA: TGTGCCAGCAGCGTATGGTCAGATACGCAGAATTTTCAGTTCTTC.

Comment on this clonotype: One end of the junction is discordant with germline, which a read error may explain. The chain couples TRBV7-2 to TRBJ1-1; D is unclear. Germline V lookup: CDR1 SGHTA, CDR2 FQGNSA. The CDR3 extends over 15 amino acids. CDR3 nucleotides: TGTGCCAGCAGCTTAGATCTGCCTGGGAACACTCAAGCTTTCTTT. Its protein is CASSLDLPGNTQAFF.

As for this clonotype: One end of the junction is discordant with germline, which a read error may explain. The CDR3 region has the DNA TGTGCCAGATCGGAAGAGCGGCCTTGGGGAGAGACCCAATACTTC. Protein: CARSEERPWGETQYF. This chain uses TRBV5-6 with TRBJ2-5; D is perhaps TRBD2 (5 bases). There are 15 residues in the CDR3. CDR1 is SGHDT, CDR2 YYEEEE, per germline.

The V and J genes are TRBV5-5 and TRBJ2-1; tentative D call: TRBD1 (5 bases). Germline lookup yields CDR1 SGHKS and CDR2 YYEKEE (reference sequence). Trimming left V 7 bases short and J 10 bases short, with 12 bases between. CDR3 length: 11 amino acids. The CDR3 region has the DNA TGTGCCAGCGGATTGTACAGGGAGCAGTTCTTC. It yields the protein CASGLYREQFF.

In the case of this clonotype: A junction boundary mismatches the germline segment, possibly from a read error. V usage is TRBV7-9 and J usage is TRBJ2-5; D could derive from TRBD1 or TRBD2 (5 bases each). The CDR3 spans 14 residues. CDR1 is SEHNR and CDR2 is FQNEAQ in the germline V gene (reference sequence). CDR3 residues: CASCLGDGVTEAFF. Written as DNA, the CDR3 is TGTGCCAGCTGCTTAGGGGACGGGGTCACTGAAGCTTTCTTC. Combining the CDR3 with reference TRBV7-9 and TRBJ2-5 gives the whole variable domain DTGVSQNPRHKITKRGQNVTFRCDPISEHNRLYWYRQTLGQGPEFLTYFQNEAQLEKSRLLSDRFSAERPKGSFSTLEIQRTEQGDSAMYLCASCLGDGVTEAFFGPGTRLLVL.

The chain has TRBV7-6 and TRBJ2-1, with D perhaps TRBD2 (5 bases). V was trimmed by 1 base and J by 7 bases, leaving 11 bases between them. CDR1 is SGHVS and CDR2 is FNYEAQ in the germline V gene. The CDR3 contains 14 residues. Here the CDR3 reads CASSLVDWANEQFF. As DNA, the CDR3 is TGTGCCAGCAGCTTAGTGGACTGGGCAAATGAGCAGTTCTTC.

This clonotype was seen a handful of times. The V call is TRBV29-1, the J call TRBJ1-1; the D is unclear. V lost 6 bases to trimming and J lost 3 bases, with 5 bases between them. The germline CDR1 and CDR2 sequences are SQVTM and ANQGSEA. The CDR3 runs 10 residues. The CDR3 reads CSVLDTEAFF. DNA of the CDR3: TGCAGCGTGCTAGACACTGAAGCTTTCTTT.

This clonotype has only a few counts. CDR3 amino acids: CSANTGQGRGYTF. For the CDR3, the DNA is TGCAGCGCAAACACGGGACAGGGGCGAGGCTACACCTTC. The V and J genes are TRBV29-1 and TRBJ1-2; 10 positions agree with TRBD1. Germline V CDR1 and CDR2: SQVTM, ANQGSEA. Losses at the gene ends were 7 bases for V and 8 bases for J; bases not matched to a gene: 10. This CDR3 has 13 residues. Full variable domain (outside the CDR3, taken from reference TRBV29-1 and TRBJ1-2): SAVISQKPSRDICQRGTSLTIQCQVDSQVTMMFWYRQQPGQSLTLIATANQGSEATYESGFVIDKFPISRPNLTFSTLTVSNMSPEDSSIYLCSANTGQGRGYTFGSGTRLTVV.

This clonotype was counted once. This could be a read error, since a much larger clone is one nucleotide away. The chain combines TRBV2 with TRBJ2-7, with unresolved D. Germline-derived CDR1 and CDR2 are SNHLY and FYNNEI. Trimming took off 3 bases at V and 6 bases at J, with 12 bases between the two ends. This CDR3 contains 13 residues. This chain's CDR3 is CASSDASRPEQYF. The CDR3 DNA is TGTGCCAGCAGTGATGCCAGCCGTCCCGAGCAGTACTTC.

V usage is TRBV5-6 and J usage is TRBJ2-6, with a possible D match to TRBD2 (5 bases). Between the trimmed V and J ends, which lost 3 bases and 4 bases, there was a span of 14 bases. Germline lookup yields CDR1 SGHDT and CDR2 YYEEEE. The CDR3 extends over 16 amino acids. DNA of the CDR3: TGTGCCAGCAGCTCAGCGGACGGCTACGGGGCCAACGTCCTGACTTTC. This sequence encodes CASSSADGYGANVLTF.

A remark on this clonotype: It is likely a read error, because the conserved phenylalanine at the end of the CDR3 is missing. The DNA is left out, because the CDR3 cannot be placed on it with certainty; the CDR3 is given as TCRdb lists it. The chain recombines TRBV7-2 with TRBJ2-2; the listed D gene, TRBD2, was not tested against the DNA. Including both end residues, the CDR3 is 12 amino acids long. Germline CDR1 and CDR2: SGHTA and FQGNSA. The CDR3 sequence: CASSLVGGELTQ.

The chain has TRBV7-8 and TRBJ1-5; D gene unclear. Germline CDR1 reads SGHVS; CDR2 reads FQNEAQ. V was trimmed by 6 bases and J by 11 bases, leaving 20 bases between them. This CDR3 comprises 14 residues. CDR3 loop: CASSESCSNDTQHF. The CDR3 nucleotides are TGTGCCAGCAGTGAGTCGTGTAGCAACGATACCCAGCATTTT.

The rearrangement uses TRBV7-3 and TRBJ2-7, with D unclear. This CDR3 is built from 18 residues. CDR1 and CDR2 (germline): SGHTA, FQGTGA. The V gene lost 8 bases and the J gene lost 4 bases, with 30 bases spanning the gap. CDR3 region: CASSSQANAVEHSYEQYV. The DNA for the CDR3 is TGTGCCAGCTCAAGTCAGGCCAACGCCGTTGAACATTCATACGAGCAGTACGTC.

In the case of this clonotype: Since no conserved phenylalanine or tryptophan closes the CDR3, a read error is the likely cause. The DNA is left out, because the CDR3 cannot be placed on it with certainty; the CDR3 is given as TCRdb lists it. The chain uses TRBV7-9 and TRBJ1-2; the table assigns TRBD1, which was not confirmed against the DNA. The CDR3 is made up of 13 amino acids, end residues included. Germline CDR1 and CDR2: SEHNR and FQNEAQ (reference sequence). CDR3 in amino acids: CASSLDGTGNTAA.